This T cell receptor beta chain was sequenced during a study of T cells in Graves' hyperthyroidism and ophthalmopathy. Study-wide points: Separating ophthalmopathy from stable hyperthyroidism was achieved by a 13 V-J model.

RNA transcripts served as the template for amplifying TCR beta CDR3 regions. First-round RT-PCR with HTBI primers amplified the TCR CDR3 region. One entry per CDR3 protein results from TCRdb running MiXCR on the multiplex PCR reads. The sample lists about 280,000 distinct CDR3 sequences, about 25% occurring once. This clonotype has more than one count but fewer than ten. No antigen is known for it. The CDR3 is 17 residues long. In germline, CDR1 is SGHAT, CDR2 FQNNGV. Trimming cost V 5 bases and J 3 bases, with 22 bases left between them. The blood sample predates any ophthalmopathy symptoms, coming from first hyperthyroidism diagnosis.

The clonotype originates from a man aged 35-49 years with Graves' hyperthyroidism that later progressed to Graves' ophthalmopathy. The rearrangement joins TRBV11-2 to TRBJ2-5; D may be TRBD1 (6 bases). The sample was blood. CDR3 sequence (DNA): TGTGCCAGCAGCCCGAAAATGGTCACAGGGATGAAAGAGACCCAGTACTTC. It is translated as CASSPKMVTGMKETQYF.